These 31 T cell receptor beta chains were sequenced from one sample in a study of OX40 agonist ivuxolimab in advanced cancers. This table comes from immunoSEQ multiplex PCR, and its TCRdb copy is limited to in-frame clones, with some not included. The sample holds about 68,000 clones, 75% to 95% seen once. The material sequenced was CD4+ or CD8+ T cells sorted from blood, taken in a trial of the OX40 agonist ivuxolimab. These TCRs come from an adult with an advanced solid tumor such as melanoma, head and neck, liver or kidney cancer.

The V gene is TRBV7-9, the J gene TRBJ1-2, with TRBD1 matching over 9 bases. Germline trimming cut 0 bases from V and 7 bases from J; bases unmatched to any gene: 6. This CDR3 region has 15 residues. CDR1 is SEHNR and CDR2 is FQNEAQ in the germline V gene (reference sequence). The CDR3 is CASSLAGQGRGGYTF. CDR3 DNA sequence: TGTGCCAGCAGCTTAGCGGGACAGGGTAGAGGTGGCTACACCTTC.

The V gene is TRBV9, the J gene TRBJ2-1, with D possibly being TRBD1 (5 bases). The ends were cut back, 0 bases at V and 5 bases at J, with 12 bases in the middle. The germline gives CDR1 SGDLS, CDR2 YYNGEE. There are 15 residues in the CDR3. CDR3 protein: CASSVGEWTNNEQFF. CDR3 DNA: TGTGCCAGCAGCGTAGGCGAATGGACAAACAATGAGCAGTTCTTC.

The chain employs TRBV19 and TRBJ2-7; 7 nucleotides line up with TRBD2. The germline V gene has CDR1 LNHDA and CDR2 SQIVND (reference sequence). The CDR3 runs 13 residues. V lost 5 bases, J lost 4 bases, and 5 bases stayed unmatched. Written as DNA, the CDR3 is TGTGCCAGTAGTGGCGGACTAGAATACGAGCAGTACTTC. It codes for CASSGGLEYEQYF.

The V gene is TRBV27, the J gene TRBJ2-5; possible D gene TRBD1, 5 bases. The length of the CDR3 is 14 residues. Germline V CDR1 and CDR2: MNHEY, SMNVEV (reference sequence). Between the trimmed V and J ends, which lost 4 bases and 5 bases, there was a span of 14 bases. The CDR3 region is CASSSLDRFETQYF. Written as DNA, the CDR3 is TGTGCCAGCAGTTCCTTAGACAGATTTGAGACCCAGTACTTC.

This clone appeared a single time. The J gene is TRBJ2-2, the V gene TRBV29-1; 12 nucleotides match TRBD1. CDR1 and CDR2 from the germline V gene are SQVTM and ANQGSEA. The length of the CDR3 is 14 residues. Trimming removed 5 bases from V and 7 bases from J; junction bases left unmatched: 5. In nucleotides, the CDR3 is TGCAGCGTTTCGGGACAGGGGGCTTACGGGGAGCTGTTTTTT. Translation gives CSVSGQGAYGELFF.

Here the CDR3 reads CASSLSTGTPFYNEQFF. CDR3 in DNA: TGTGCCAGCAGTTTATCGACGGGGACCCCGTTCTACAATGAGCAGTTCTTC. This chain joins TRBV27 and TRBJ2-1; D assignment may be TRBD1 or TRBD2 (5 bases each). The V gene lost 0 bases and the J gene lost 3 bases, with 15 bases spanning the gap. The V gene's germline CDR1 is MNHEY and CDR2 SMNVEV (reference sequence). This CDR3 is built from 17 residues.

The gene calls are TRBV28 and TRBJ1-1; no definite D call. This CDR3 has 13 amino acids. Trimming shortened V by 3 bases and J by 1 base, and 6 bases separated the two germline ends. Germline CDR1 and CDR2: MDHEN and SYDVKM. The CDR3 loop is CASSLTENTEAFF. CDR3 in DNA: TGTGCCAGCAGTTTGACGGAGAACACTGAAGCTTTCTTT.

V gene TRBV27 combines with J gene TRBJ1-2; 7 nucleotides match TRBD1. The junction had 7 bases not matched to a gene; V was cut back by 5 bases and J by 4 bases. The CDR3 is made up of 14 amino acids. Per the germline V gene, CDR1 is MNHEY and CDR2 is SMNVEV (reference sequence). As DNA, the CDR3 is TGTGCCAGCAGTCCCTGGGGACAGAGCTATGGCTACACCTTC. It specifies CASSPWGQSYGYTF.

The rearrangement links TRBV19 to TRBJ1-2; unclear D gene. Looked up from germline, CDR1 is LNHDA and CDR2 is SQIVND (reference sequence). With 2 bases removed from V and 6 bases from J, the gap between germline ends came to 13 bases. The CDR3 runs 14 residues. CDR3 region: CASSISGGKDGYTF. CDR3 DNA sequence: TGTGCCAGTAGTATATCGGGTGGTAAGGATGGCTACACCTTC.

The chain is built from TRBV4-2 and TRBJ1-2; 9 bases are a match to TRBD1. Germline V gene data show CDR1 as LGHNA and CDR2 as YNFKEQ. J lost 4 bases, V lost 0 bases, and 6 bases had no gene match. The CDR3 has 16 amino acids. CDR3 nucleotides: TGTGCCAGCAGCCAAGAACAGGGGGCAACAGTCTATGGCTACACCTTC. It encodes CASSQEQGATVYGYTF.

Concerning this clone itself: The same CDR3 arises from other DNA sequences in this sample as well. The chain carries TRBV7-9 and TRBJ2-7; D ambiguous. V was pared by 1 base and J by 4 bases, with 5 bases between. The germline CDR1 and CDR2 sequences are SEHNR and FQNEAQ (reference sequence). The CDR3 is made up of 12 amino acids. Here the CDR3 DNA reads TGTGCCAGCAGCTTAGGATCGTACGAGCAGTACTTC. It specifies CASSLGSYEQYF.

V usage is TRBV19 and J usage is TRBJ2-7, with 7 positions matching TRBD1. The V gene's germline CDR1 is LNHDA and CDR2 SQIVND (reference sequence). The CDR3 is 13 residues long. V dropped 4 bases and J dropped 0; count of bases not matched to a gene: 0. CDR3 protein: CASSNRGSYEQYF. CDR3 nucleotide sequence: TGTGCCAGTAGTAACAGGGGCTCCTACGAGCAGTACTTC.

This rearrangement joins TRBV30 to TRBJ2-3, with TRBD2 identical over 10 bases. Germline CDR1 and CDR2: GTSNPN and SVGIG (reference sequence). This CDR3 spans 15 amino acids. Germline trimming cut 0 bases from V and 5 bases from J; bases unmatched to any gene: 5. The CDR3 loop is CAWSVLAGVGDTQYF. CDR3 nucleotides: TGTGCCTGGAGTGTGCTAGCGGGAGTGGGAGATACGCAGTATTTT. Together with reference TRBV30 and TRBJ2-3, the CDR3 gives the full variable domain: SQTIHQWPATLVQPVGSPLSLECTVEGTSNPNLYWYRQAAGRGLQLLFYSVGIGQISSEVPQNLSASRPQDRQFILSSKKLLLSDSGFYLCAWSVLAGVGDTQYFGPGTRLTVL.

V gene TRBV7-9 combines with J gene TRBJ2-7; 7 bases map to TRBD1. Trimming cost V 5 bases and J 3 bases; bases outside gene matches: 10. The CDR3 is 15 amino acids. Germline V lookup: CDR1 SEHNR, CDR2 FQNEAQ (reference sequence). CDR3 DNA: TGTGCCAGCAGCCATTCCCAGGGGGTCGTCTACGAGCAGTACTTC. Amino acid sequence: CASSHSQGVVYEQYF.

The count of this clone is one. The V call is TRBV28, the J call TRBJ2-1; 9 bases agree with TRBD1. The germline CDR1 and CDR2 sequences are MDHEN and SYDVKM. Losses at the gene ends were 1 base for V and 9 bases for J; bases not matched to a gene: 13. The CDR3 loop spans 17 amino acids. The CDR3 is CASSLYPTGTGFGEQFF. In DNA, the CDR3 is TGTGCCAGCAGTTTATACCCCACCGGGACAGGGTTCGGTGAGCAGTTCTTC.

This chain joins TRBV5-6 and TRBJ1-5; no reliable D call. The CDR3 consists of 13 residues. Looked up from germline, CDR1 is SGHDT and CDR2 is YYEEEE. Trimming took off 2 bases at V and 2 bases at J, with 5 bases between the two ends. CDR3 DNA: TGTGCCAGCAGCTTCGGAGGCAATCAGCCCCAGCATTTT. This translates into CASSFGGNQPQHF.

This clone appeared a single time. V is TRBV7-2 and J is TRBJ1-2, with D hard to call. Between the trimmed V and J ends, which lost 1 base and 4 bases, there was a span of 10 bases. The CDR3 consists of 14 residues. Germline V CDR1 and CDR2: SGHTA, FQGNSA. The CDR3 region has the DNA TGTGCCAGCAGCTTAGTTCCTTCAAGCTATGGCTACACCTTC. It translates to CASSLVPSSYGYTF.

In the case of this clone: The sample holds other DNA sequences that translate to the same CDR3. This sequence joins TRBV5-6 and TRBJ1-5; weak D call: TRBD1 (6 bases). CDR1 is SGHDT, CDR2 YYEEEE, per germline. V dropped 4 bases and J dropped 7 bases, with 12 bases sitting between them. The CDR3 has 13 amino acids. CDR3 sequence (DNA): TGTGCCAGCAGCCCCCGGGGGCAACAGCCCCAGCATTTT. It specifies CASSPRGQQPQHF.

The chain combines TRBV5-1 with TRBJ2-2; 9 nucleotides agree with TRBD1. CDR1 and CDR2 (germline): SGHRS, YFSETQ. The CDR3 loop spans 16 amino acids. V trimming: 4 bases; J trimming: 7 bases; junction bases outside the gene matches: 11. The DNA of the CDR3 is TGCGCCAGCAGCCCCGCTGGGACAGGGAGTATCGGGGAGCTGTTTTTT. It translates to CASSPAGTGSIGELFF.

The chain links TRBV7-8 to TRBJ1-1, with D tentatively TRBD1 (6 bases). This CDR3 is built from 16 residues. V gave up 6 bases and J gave up 0 bases, with 17 bases separating them. Germline V CDR1 and CDR2: SGHVS, FQNEAQ. CDR3 protein: CASRPYVDRVNTEAFF. CDR3 in DNA: TGTGCCAGCAGACCGTATGTGGACAGAGTGAACACTGAAGCTTTCTTT.

This clone was recorded only once. This chain links TRBV5-8 with TRBJ2-7; tentative D call: TRBD2 (6 bases). The CDR3 has 12 residues. Germline CDR1 SGHTS, CDR2 YDEGEE. The V end was cut by 10 bases, the J end by 6 bases, with 17 bases between. CDR3 coding DNA: TGTGCCCATTGGGGGGAAATCGGCGAGCAGTACTTC. Protein product: CAHWGEIGEQYF.

This sequence joins TRBV27 and TRBJ1-2, with 7 positions matching TRBD1. Looked up from germline, CDR1 is MNHEY and CDR2 is SMNVEV (reference sequence). The CDR3 runs to 14 residues. After removal of 1 base from V and 3 bases from J, the junction contained 2 bases not matched to a gene. CDR3 in amino acids: CASSLLGTDYGYTF. CDR3 sequence (DNA): TGTGCCAGCAGTTTATTGGGGACAGACTATGGCTACACCTTC.

V gene TRBV7-8 combines with J gene TRBJ2-5; TRBD1 might be the D (5 bases). TRBJ2-7 explains the end of the DNA better; the J call may be wrong. The germline V gene encodes CDR1 SGHVS and CDR2 FQNEAQ. CDR3 length: 14 residues. The CDR3 DNA is TGTGCCAGCAGCCCGACAGTGATGGGCCACGAGCAGTACTTC. It yields the protein CASSPTVMGHEQYF.

This chain joins TRBV28 and TRBJ2-1; D unresolved. V lost 2 bases and J 1 base, leaving 12 bases between the germline ends. The CDR3 has 16 amino acids. Germline values: CDR1 MDHEN, CDR2 SYDVKM. The CDR3 region is CASSLAPTKSYNEQFF. CDR3 bases: TGTGCCAGCAGTTTAGCCCCCACGAAATCCTACAATGAGCAGTTCTTC.

CDR3 DNA: TGTGCCAGCAGCGGGGCGGGAGTTAACGAGCAGTACTTC. It yields the protein CASSGAGVNEQYF. The chain combines TRBV7-9 with TRBJ2-7, with 7 bases fitting TRBD2. The CDR3 covers 13 residues. CDR1 is SEHNR, CDR2 FQNEAQ, per germline (reference sequence). V dropped 5 bases and J dropped 5; count of bases not matched to a gene: 6.

This chain joins TRBV5-8 and TRBJ2-5; tentatively, D is TRBD1 (6 bases). The germline CDR1 and CDR2 sequences are SGHTS and YDEGEE. Between the trimmed V and J ends, which lost 0 bases and 2 bases, there was a span of 8 bases. This CDR3 is built from 14 residues. The CDR3 DNA reads as TGTGCCAGCAGCTTGGTCCAGGGGCAAGAGACCCAGTACTTC. This encodes CASSLVQGQETQYF. Complete variable domain (other parts from reference TRBV5-8 and TRBJ2-5): EAGVTQSPTHLIKTRGQQATLRCSPISGHTSVYWYQQALGLGLQFLLWYDEGEERNRGNFPPRFSGRQFPNYSSELNVNALELEDSALYLCASSLVQGQETQYFGPGTRLLVL.

V is TRBV9 and J is TRBJ1-3, with D tentatively TRBD1 (5 bases). The germline V gene encodes CDR1 SGDLS and CDR2 YYNGEE. The CDR3 totals 15 residues. Trimming stripped 4 bases from V and 3 bases from J, with 14 bases between. CDR3 nucleotide sequence: TGTGCCAGCAGCCCAGAGGGGTGGAATGGAAACACCATATATTTT. Its translation is CASSPEGWNGNTIYF.

The genes are TRBV19 and TRBJ1-5, with TRBD1 as a possible D gene (6 bases). V gave up 3 bases and J gave up 0 bases, with 15 bases separating them. Per germline, CDR1 LNHDA and CDR2 SQIVND (reference sequence). The CDR3 is made up of 17 amino acids. The CDR3 sequence: CASSMQGMTYSNQPQHF. In DNA, the CDR3 is TGTGCCAGTAGTATGCAGGGGATGACATATAGCAATCAGCCCCAGCATTTT.

The genes are TRBV18 and TRBJ1-2, with a tentative D call TRBD1 (6 bases). V was shortened by 4 bases and J by 0 bases, with 15 bases between the two germline ends. Germline V lookup: CDR1 KGHSH, CDR2 LQKENI. The CDR3 totals 16 residues. This chain's CDR3 is CASSRFPTGANYGYTF. CDR3 nucleotides: TGTGCCAGCTCACGGTTCCCGACAGGAGCTAACTATGGCTACACCTTC.

The table lists this clone with a count of one. V is TRBV11-2 and J is TRBJ2-7, with 7 bases that match TRBD2. The CDR3 length is 15 residues. The germline CDR1 and CDR2 sequences are SGHAT and FQNNGV. Trimming removed 1 base from V and 1 base from J; junction bases left unmatched: 4. CDR3 sequence: CASSLGAGVSYEQYF. CDR3 nucleotide sequence: TGTGCCAGCAGCTTAGGTGCGGGAGTGTCCTACGAGCAGTACTTC.

This clone has just a few counts. In DNA, the CDR3 is TGTGCCAGCAGTTTATACGGACACGCGAACACTGAAGCTTTCTTT. Translating it yields CASSLYGHANTEAFF. This chain uses TRBV27 with TRBJ1-1, with D possibly being TRBD1 (5 bases). Germline V CDR1 and CDR2: MNHEY, SMNVEV (reference sequence). Trimming took 1 base from V and 1 from J, leaving 10 bases between them. CDR3 length: 15 amino acids.